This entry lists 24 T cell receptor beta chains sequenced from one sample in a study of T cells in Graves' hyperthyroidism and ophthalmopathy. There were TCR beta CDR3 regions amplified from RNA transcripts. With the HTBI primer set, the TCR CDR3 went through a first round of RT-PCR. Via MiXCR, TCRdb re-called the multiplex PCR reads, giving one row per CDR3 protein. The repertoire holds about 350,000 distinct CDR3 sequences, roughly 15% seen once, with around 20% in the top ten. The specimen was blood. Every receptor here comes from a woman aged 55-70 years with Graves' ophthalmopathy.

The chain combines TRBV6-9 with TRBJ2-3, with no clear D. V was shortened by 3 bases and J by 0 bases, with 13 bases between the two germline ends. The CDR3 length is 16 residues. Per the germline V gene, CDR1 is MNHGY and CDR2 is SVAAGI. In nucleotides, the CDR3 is TGTGCCAGCAGTTACTCAAATGATTGGAGCACAGATACGCAGTATTTT. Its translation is CASSYSNDWSTDTQYF.

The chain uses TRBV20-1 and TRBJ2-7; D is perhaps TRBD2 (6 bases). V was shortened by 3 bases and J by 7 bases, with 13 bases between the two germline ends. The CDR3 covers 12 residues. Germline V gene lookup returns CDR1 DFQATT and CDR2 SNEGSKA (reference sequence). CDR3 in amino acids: CSASVGGKEQYF. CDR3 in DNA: TGCAGTGCTAGTGTCGGAGGGAAGGAGCAGTACTTC.

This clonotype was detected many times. The CDR3 DNA follows: TGTGCCAGCAGTTCCATCGAGCTAGGACTAGCGAGAGAGTACAATGAGCAGTTCTTC. Translating it yields CASSSIELGLAREYNEQFF. V gene TRBV28 combines with J gene TRBJ2-1, with 9 bases aligning to TRBD2. The CDR3 covers 19 residues. Looked up from germline, CDR1 is MDHEN and CDR2 is SYDVKM. V lost 4 bases and J lost 4; bases outside the gene matches: 17.

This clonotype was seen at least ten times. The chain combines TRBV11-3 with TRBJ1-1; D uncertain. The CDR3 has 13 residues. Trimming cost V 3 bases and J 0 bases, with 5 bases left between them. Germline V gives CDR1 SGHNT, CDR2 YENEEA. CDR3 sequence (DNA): TGTGCCAGCAGCTTTTCTATGAACACTGAAGCTTTCTTT. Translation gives CASSFSMNTEAFF.

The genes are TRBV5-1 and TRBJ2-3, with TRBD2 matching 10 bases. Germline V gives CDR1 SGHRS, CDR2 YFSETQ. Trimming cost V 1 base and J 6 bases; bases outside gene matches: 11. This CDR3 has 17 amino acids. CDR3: CASSLWGQREGLDTQYF. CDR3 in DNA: TGCGCCAGCAGCTTGTGGGGCCAGCGGGAGGGCCTTGATACGCAGTATTTT.

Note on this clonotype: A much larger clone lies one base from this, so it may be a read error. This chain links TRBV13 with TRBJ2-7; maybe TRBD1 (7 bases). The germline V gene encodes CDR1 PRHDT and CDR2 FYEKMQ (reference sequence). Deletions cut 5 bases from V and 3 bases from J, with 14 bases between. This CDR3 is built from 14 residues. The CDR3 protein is CASSPTGRRYEQYF. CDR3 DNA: TGTGCCAGCAGCCCGACAGGGAGGCGCTACGAGCAGTACTTC.

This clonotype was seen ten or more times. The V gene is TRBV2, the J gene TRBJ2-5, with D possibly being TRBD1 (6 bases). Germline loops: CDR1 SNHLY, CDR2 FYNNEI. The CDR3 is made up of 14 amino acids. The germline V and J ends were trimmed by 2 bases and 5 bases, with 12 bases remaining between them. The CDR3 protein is CASSEWAGDETQYF. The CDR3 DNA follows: TGTGCCAGCAGTGAATGGGCAGGGGACGAGACCCAGTACTTC. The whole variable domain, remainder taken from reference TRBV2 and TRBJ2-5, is EPEVTQTPSHQVTQMGQEVILRCVPISNHLYFYWYRQILGQKVEFLVSFYNNEISEKSEIFDDQFSVERPDGSNFTLKIRSTKLEDSAMYFCASSEWAGDETQYFGPGTRLLVL.

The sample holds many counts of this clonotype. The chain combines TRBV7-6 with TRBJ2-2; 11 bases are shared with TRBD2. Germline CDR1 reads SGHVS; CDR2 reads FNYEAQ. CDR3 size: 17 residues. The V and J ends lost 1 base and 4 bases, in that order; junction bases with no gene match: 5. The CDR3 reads CASSLVAGGPRTGELFF. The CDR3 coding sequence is TGTGCCAGCAGCTTAGTAGCGGGAGGGCCGCGCACCGGGGAGCTGTTTTTT.

CDR3 coding DNA: TGTGCCAGCAGCCAAGAGGCTCCCATCCCGGGGGAGCTGTTTTTT. Translation gives CASSQEAPIPGELFF. This rearrangement joins TRBV4-2 to TRBJ2-2; D is uncertain. Trimming removed 0 bases at V and 8 bases at J, with 13 bases between. Germline V gives CDR1 LGHNA, CDR2 YNFKEQ. The CDR3 spans 15 residues.

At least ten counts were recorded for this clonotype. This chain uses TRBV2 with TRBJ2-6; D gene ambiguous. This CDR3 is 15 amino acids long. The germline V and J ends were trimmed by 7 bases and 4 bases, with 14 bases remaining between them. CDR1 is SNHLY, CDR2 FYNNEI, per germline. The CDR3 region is CASKKGFLGANVLTF. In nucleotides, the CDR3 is TGTGCCAGCAAAAAGGGCTTTTTGGGGGCCAACGTCCTGACTTTC. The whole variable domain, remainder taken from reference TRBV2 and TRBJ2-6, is EPEVTQTPSHQVTQMGQEVILRCVPISNHLYFYWYRQILGQKVEFLVSFYNNEISEKSEIFDDQFSVERPDGSNFTLKIRSTKLEDSAMYFCASKKGFLGANVLTFGAGSRLTVL.

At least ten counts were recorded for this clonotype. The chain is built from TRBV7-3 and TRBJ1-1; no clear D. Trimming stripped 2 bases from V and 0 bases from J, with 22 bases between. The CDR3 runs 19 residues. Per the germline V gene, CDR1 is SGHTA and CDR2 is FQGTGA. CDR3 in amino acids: CASSLGREGKIKMNTEAFF. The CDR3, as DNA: TGTGCCAGCAGCTTAGGGCGGGAAGGTAAAATTAAAATGAACACTGAAGCTTTCTTT.

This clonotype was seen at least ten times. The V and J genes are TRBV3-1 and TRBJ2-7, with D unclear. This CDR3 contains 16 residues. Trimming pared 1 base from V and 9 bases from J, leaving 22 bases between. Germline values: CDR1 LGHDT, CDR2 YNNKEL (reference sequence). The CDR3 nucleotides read TGTGCCAGCAGCCAAGGATGGTCCCAACGTAGAGGCGCGCAGTACTTC. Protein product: CASSQGWSQRRGAQYF.

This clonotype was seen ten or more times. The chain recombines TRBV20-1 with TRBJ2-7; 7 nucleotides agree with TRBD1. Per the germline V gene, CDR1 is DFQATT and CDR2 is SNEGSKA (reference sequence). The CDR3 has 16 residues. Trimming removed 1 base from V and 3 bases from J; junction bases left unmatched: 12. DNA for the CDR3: TGCAGTGCTAGAGCTCCACCGACAGGGAAGAACTACGAGCAGTACTTC. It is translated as CSARAPPTGKNYEQYF.

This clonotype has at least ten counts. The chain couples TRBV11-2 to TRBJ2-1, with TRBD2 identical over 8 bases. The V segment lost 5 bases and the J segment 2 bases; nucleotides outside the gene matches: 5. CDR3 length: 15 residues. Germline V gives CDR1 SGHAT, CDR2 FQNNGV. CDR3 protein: CASSTGTRTYNEQFF. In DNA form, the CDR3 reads TGTGCCAGCAGCACCGGGACTAGGACCTACAATGAGCAGTTCTTC. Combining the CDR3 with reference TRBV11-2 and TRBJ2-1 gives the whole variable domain EAGVAQSPRYKIIEKRQSVAFWCNPISGHATLYWYQQILGQGPKLLIQFQNNGVVDDSQLPKDRFSAERLKGVDSTLKIQPAKLEDSAVYLCASSTGTRTYNEQFFGPGTRLTVL.

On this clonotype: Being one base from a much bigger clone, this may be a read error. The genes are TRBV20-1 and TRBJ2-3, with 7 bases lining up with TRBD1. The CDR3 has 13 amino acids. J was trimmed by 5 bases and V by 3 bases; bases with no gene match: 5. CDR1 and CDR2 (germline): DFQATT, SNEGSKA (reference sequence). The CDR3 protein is CSASKGAGDTQYF. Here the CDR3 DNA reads TGCAGTGCTAGTAAGGGGGCGGGAGATACGCAGTATTTT.

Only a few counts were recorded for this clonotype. In DNA form, the CDR3 reads TGTGCCAGCAGTTTCGGGGGCTTAGCGGGTAAAACCGGGGAGCTGTTTTTT. This sequence encodes CASSFGGLAGKTGELFF. The chain carries TRBV27 and TRBJ2-2; D is possibly TRBD2 (7 bases). This CDR3 is built from 17 residues. V was pared by 3 bases and J by 5 bases, with 19 bases between. Germline V gene lookup returns CDR1 MNHEY and CDR2 SMNVEV (reference sequence).

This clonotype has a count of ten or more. The CDR3 sequence is CASSHYSADTQYF. Here the CDR3 DNA reads TGTGCCAGCAGCCACTATAGCGCAGATACGCAGTATTTT. This rearrangement joins TRBV3-1 to TRBJ2-3, with D tentatively TRBD2 (5 bases). The CDR3 is made up of 13 amino acids. V was clipped by 3 bases and J by 4 bases, with 8 bases between them. CDR1 and CDR2 (germline): LGHDT, YNNKEL (reference sequence).

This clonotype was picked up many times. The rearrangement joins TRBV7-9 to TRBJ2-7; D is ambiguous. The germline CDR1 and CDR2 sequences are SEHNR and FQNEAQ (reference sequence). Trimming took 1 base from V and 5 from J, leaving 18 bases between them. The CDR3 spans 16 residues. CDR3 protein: CASSLVSRSSFHEQYF. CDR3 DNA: TGTGCCAGCAGCTTAGTATCCCGCTCCAGCTTCCACGAGCAGTACTTC.

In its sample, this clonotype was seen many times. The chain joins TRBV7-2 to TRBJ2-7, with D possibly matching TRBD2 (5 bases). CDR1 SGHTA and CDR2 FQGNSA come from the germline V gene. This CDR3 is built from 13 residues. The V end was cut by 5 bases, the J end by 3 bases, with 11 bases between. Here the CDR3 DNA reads TGTGCCAGCAGCCTAACCCGGGGCTACGAGCAGTACTTC. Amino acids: CASSLTRGYEQYF.

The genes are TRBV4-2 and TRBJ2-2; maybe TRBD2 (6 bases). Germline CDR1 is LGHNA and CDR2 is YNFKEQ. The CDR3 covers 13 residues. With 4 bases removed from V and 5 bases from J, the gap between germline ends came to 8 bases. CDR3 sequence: CASSRRETGELFF. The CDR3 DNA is TGTGCCAGCAGCCGTCGGGAGACCGGGGAGCTGTTTTTT.

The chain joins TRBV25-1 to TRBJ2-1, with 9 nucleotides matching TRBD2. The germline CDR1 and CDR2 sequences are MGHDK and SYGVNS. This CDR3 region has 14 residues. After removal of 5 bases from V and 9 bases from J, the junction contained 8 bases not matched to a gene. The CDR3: CASSNTVSGGEQFF. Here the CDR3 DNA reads TGTGCCAGCAGTAACACGGTTAGCGGGGGTGAGCAGTTCTTC.

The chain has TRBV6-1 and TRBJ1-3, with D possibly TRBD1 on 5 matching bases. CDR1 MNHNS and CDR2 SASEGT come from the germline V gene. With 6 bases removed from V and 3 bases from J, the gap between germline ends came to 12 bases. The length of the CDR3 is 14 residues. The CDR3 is CASSSGLGGNTIYF. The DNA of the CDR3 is TGTGCCAGCAGCTCAGGGTTGGGTGGAAACACCATATATTTT.

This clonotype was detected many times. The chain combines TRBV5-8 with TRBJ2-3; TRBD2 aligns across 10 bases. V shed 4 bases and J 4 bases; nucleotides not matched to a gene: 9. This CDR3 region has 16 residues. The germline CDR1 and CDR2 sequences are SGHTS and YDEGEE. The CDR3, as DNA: TGTGCCAGCAGCCTTGGTATAGCGGGAGGCGCAGATACGCAGTATTTT. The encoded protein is CASSLGIAGGADTQYF. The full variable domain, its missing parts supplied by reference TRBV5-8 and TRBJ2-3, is EAGVTQSPTHLIKTRGQQATLRCSPISGHTSVYWYQQALGLGLQFLLWYDEGEERNRGNFPPRFSGRQFPNYSSELNVNALELEDSALYLCASSLGIAGGADTQYFGPGTRLTVL.

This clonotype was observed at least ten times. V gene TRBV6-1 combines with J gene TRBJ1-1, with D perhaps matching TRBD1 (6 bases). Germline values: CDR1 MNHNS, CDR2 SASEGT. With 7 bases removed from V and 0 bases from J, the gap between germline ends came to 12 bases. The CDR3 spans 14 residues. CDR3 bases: TGTGCCAGCAACGACAGGTTATTGAACACTGAAGCTTTCTTT. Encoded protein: CASNDRLLNTEAFF.